One sample yielded the 29 T cell receptor beta chains listed below, sequenced in a study of blood T cells in healthy people across ages. A J-beta primer mix and a sample-barcoded 5' primer were used in a second PCR of roughly 6 to 12 cycles. Using its own MiXCR run on the 5' RACE reads, TCRdb lists one record per CDR3 protein. Seen here are hundreds of thousands of distinct CDR3 sequences, more than 45% observed once, and the top ten hold 22%. Sequencing was done on a sample of blood. The receptors come from a man in his thirties or forties in good health.

The rearrangement links TRBV2 to TRBJ2-5; D possibly corresponds to TRBD2 (6 bases). CDR1 is SNHLY and CDR2 is FYNNEI in the germline V gene. V shed 9 bases and J shed 4 bases, with 18 bases lying between them. This CDR3 has 14 amino acids. The CDR3 is CASAGLVKGETQYF. The CDR3, as DNA: TGTGCCAGTGCGGGGCTAGTGAAGGGAGAGACCCAGTACTTC.

The V gene is TRBV20-1, the J gene TRBJ2-5; 7 bases line up with TRBD1. CDR3 length equals 13 residues. Germline CDR1 reads DFQATT; CDR2 reads SNEGSKA (reference sequence). After removal of 7 bases from V and 2 bases from J, the junction contained 7 bases not matched to a gene. The CDR3: CSVAGQAQETQYF. CDR3 coding DNA: TGCAGTGTTGCCGGACAGGCGCAAGAGACCCAGTACTTC.

This clonotype has a handful of counts. This sequence joins TRBV4-2 and TRBJ2-4; TRBD1 might be the D (6 bases). Matching the DNA end better, TRBJ2-7 makes the J call doubtful. Per the germline V gene, CDR1 is LGHNA and CDR2 is YNFKEQ. This CDR3 comprises 13 residues. The CDR3 DNA reads as TGTGCCAGCAGCAATAGCAGGGGCTACGAGCAGTACTTC. This translates into CASSNSRGYEQYF.

This clonotype was found a few times. The chain links TRBV3-1 to TRBJ1-2; D is uncertain. The CDR3 spans 14 residues. Trimming cost V 1 base and J 2 bases, with 8 bases left between them. The germline V gene has CDR1 LGHDT and CDR2 YNNKEL (reference sequence). The chain's CDR3 is CASSQVTANYGYTF. Written as DNA, the CDR3 is TGTGCCAGCAGCCAAGTCACGGCAAACTATGGCTACACCTTC.

The chain is built from TRBV28 and TRBJ2-4, with D perhaps given as TRBD1 or TRBD2 (5 bases each). The ends were cut back, 5 bases at V and 0 bases at J, with 17 bases in the middle. Germline V lookup: CDR1 MDHEN, CDR2 SYDVKM. CDR3 size: 17 residues. CDR3 loop: CASSSSGPPLAKNIQYF. The DNA of the CDR3 is TGTGCCAGCAGTAGTTCGGGGCCTCCGTTAGCCAAAAACATTCAGTACTTC.

The V gene is TRBV29-1, the J gene TRBJ2-3; no definite D call. CDR1 and CDR2 (germline): SQVTM, ANQGSEA. Trimming stripped 6 bases from V and 1 base from J, with 20 bases between. This CDR3 has 16 amino acids. CDR3 loop: CSVTLEAVLRTDTQYF. The CDR3 DNA is TGCAGCGTCACCCTCGAGGCTGTACTCCGCACAGATACGCAGTATTTT.

The J gene is TRBJ1-2, the V gene TRBV12-3 or TRBV12-4, with a tentative D call TRBD1 (6 bases). V lost 2 bases and J lost 4, with 17 bases in between. The CDR3 extends over 16 amino acids. The DNA of the CDR3 is TGTGCCAGCAGTTTATCGTTGTCAGGGGTTCGCTATGGCTACACCTTC. It specifies CASSLSLSGVRYGYTF.

This chain uses TRBV6-5 with TRBJ1-2, with D perhaps matching TRBD1 (6 bases). The CDR3 is made up of 16 amino acids. V shed 6 bases and J shed 4 bases, with 21 bases lying between them. Germline CDR1 reads MNHEY; CDR2 reads SVGAGI. In DNA, the CDR3 is TGTGCCAGCAGCAATCTCGGGACACCGGGTGGCTATGGCTACACCTTC. It is translated as CASSNLGTPGGYGYTF.

The genes are TRBV7-2 and TRBJ2-1; a weak D match, TRBD2 (6 bases). The CDR3 covers 15 residues. Germline assignment: CDR1 SGHTA and CDR2 FQGNSA. V was cut by 11 bases and J by 5 bases, with 22 bases left in between. CDR3: CASRPGVTSNNEQFF. CDR3 sequence (DNA): TGTGCCTCACGCCCGGGGGTGACTAGTAACAATGAGCAGTTCTTC.

In its sample, this clonotype was seen a few times. The rearrangement uses TRBV20-1 and TRBJ2-7; TRBD2 aligns across 11 bases. This CDR3 region has 13 residues. Germline CDR1 is DFQATT and CDR2 is SNEGSKA (reference sequence). V was clipped by 5 bases and J by 3 bases; unmatched bases: 3. For the CDR3, the DNA is TGCAGTGCTTCCGGGACTAGCGGCTACGAGCAGTACTTC. Residues: CSASGTSGYEQYF.

This clonotype was seen a handful of times. The rearrangement joins TRBV6-2 or TRBV6-3 to TRBJ2-5; D gene uncertain. Germline CDR1 is MNHEY and CDR2 is SVGEGT. The CDR3 loop spans 12 amino acids. Deletions cut 7 bases from V and 6 bases from J, with 12 bases between. The CDR3 here is CASIGVSKTQYF. Here the CDR3 DNA reads TGTGCCAGCATAGGCGTTTCCAAGACCCAGTACTTC.

The chain has TRBV9 and TRBJ2-1, with a possible D match to TRBD1 (5 bases). The germline CDR1 and CDR2 sequences are SGDLS and YYNGEE. The V and J ends lost 0 bases and 1 base respectively, with 17 bases between them. CDR3 length equals 18 residues. The CDR3 coding sequence is TGTGCCAGCAGCGTAGGCCCCGACAGTTCGCGTTCCTACAATGAGCAGTTCTTC. Its translation is CASSVGPDSSRSYNEQFF.

This chain uses TRBV6-2 or TRBV6-3 with TRBJ2-3; D is unresolved. V lost 4 bases and J 4 bases, leaving 27 bases between the germline ends. Germline loops: CDR1 MNHEY, CDR2 SVGEGT. The CDR3 has 19 residues. The CDR3 DNA follows: TGTGCCAGCAGTTCACCCATAACCGGGCCCAACGCGATAGCAGATACGCAGTATTTT. It codes for CASSSPITGPNAIADTQYF.

This clonotype has more than one count but fewer than ten. This sequence joins TRBV20-1 and TRBJ2-7; TRBD1 matches at 7 bases. Germline assignment: CDR1 DFQATT and CDR2 SNEGSKA (reference sequence). The junction had 16 bases not matched to a gene; V was cut back by 8 bases and J by 3 bases. The CDR3 consists of 15 residues. CDR3 region: CSTLKRTGVVYEQYF. The CDR3 nucleotides are TGCAGTACTCTAAAAAGGACAGGCGTTGTCTACGAGCAGTACTTC.

This clonotype was detected only a few times. The rearrangement uses TRBV29-1 and TRBJ2-3; 7 bases line up with TRBD1. This CDR3 contains 13 residues. CDR1 is SQVTM, CDR2 ANQGSEA, per germline. V lost 5 bases and J lost 4; bases outside the gene matches: 6. CDR3 DNA sequence: TGCAGCGTTACAGGGGCCGGGTCAGATACGCAGTATTTT. Translation gives CSVTGAGSDTQYF.

This clonotype was seen a few times. Here the CDR3 reads CAISHTGEWNEQFF. For the CDR3, the DNA is TGTGCCATCAGTCACACAGGGGAGTGGAATGAGCAGTTCTTC. The chain recombines TRBV10-3 with TRBJ2-1; 7 bases agree with TRBD1. CDR1 is ENHRY, CDR2 SYGVKD, per germline. This CDR3 region has 14 residues. The ends lost 5 bases at V and 7 bases at J; junction bases unmatched: 8.

DNA for the CDR3: TGTGCCAGCAGTGAGGGGCAGACCCAGCATTTT. Its protein is CASSEGQTQHF. The gene calls are TRBV2 and TRBJ1-5, with a possible D match to TRBD1 (5 bases). Germline CDR1 and CDR2: SNHLY and FYNNEI. The CDR3 has 11 residues. The germline V and J ends were trimmed by 3 bases and 11 bases, with 8 bases remaining between them.

This CDR3 is CASSLMGSGGPSTDTQYF. CDR3 nucleotide sequence: TGTGCCAGCAGTTTAATGGGTAGCGGGGGCCCTAGCACAGATACGCAGTATTTT. The rearrangement joins TRBV27 to TRBJ2-3; TRBD2 matches 9 bases. Trimming took 2 bases from V and 0 from J; bases not matched to a gene: 9. Per the germline V gene, CDR1 is MNHEY and CDR2 is SMNVEV (reference sequence). The CDR3 runs 18 residues.

This chain joins TRBV12-3 or TRBV12-4 and TRBJ2-1, with 11 bases matching TRBD2. Germline trimming cut 10 bases from V and 9 bases from J; bases unmatched to any gene: 14. The CDR3 has 15 residues. The CDR3 protein is CAMEGLAVSEFEQFF. In DNA, the CDR3 is TGTGCCATGGAGGGACTAGCGGTTTCGGAGTTTGAGCAGTTCTTC.

The CDR3, as DNA: TGTGCCAGCACCCTCGGGGGCCAGGCCTACGAGCAGTACTTC. Translating it yields CASTLGGQAYEQYF. The chain couples TRBV28 to TRBJ2-7; either TRBD1 or TRBD2 may supply D (6 bases each). Germline values: CDR1 MDHEN, CDR2 SYDVKM. Trimming took off 7 bases at V and 2 bases at J, with 15 bases between the two ends. The CDR3 covers 14 residues.

The chain joins TRBV11-2 to TRBJ1-1; D uncertain. Germline CDR1 and CDR2: SGHAT and FQNNGV. This CDR3 region has 14 residues. V was clipped by 0 bases and J by 0 bases, with 5 bases between them. CDR3 sequence: CASSLERLNTEAFF. Here the CDR3 DNA reads TGTGCCAGCAGCTTAGAGCGCTTGAACACTGAAGCTTTCTTT.

CDR3 protein: CATKREANYGYTF. DNA of the CDR3: TGTGCCACGAAAAGGGAGGCTAACTATGGCTACACCTTC. The V and J genes are TRBV15 and TRBJ1-2; D gene ambiguous. Looked up from germline, CDR1 is LNHNV and CDR2 is YYDKDF (reference sequence). Trimming stripped 9 bases from V and 0 bases from J, with 11 bases between. This CDR3 has 13 amino acids.

V gene TRBV7-2 combines with J gene TRBJ2-1, with TRBD2 identical over 8 bases. The germline CDR1 and CDR2 sequences are SGHTA and FQGNSA. V trimming: 5 bases; J trimming: 6 bases; junction bases outside the gene matches: 12. The CDR3 loop spans 16 amino acids. CDR3: CASSTQGAGVVNEQFF. The CDR3 nucleotides are TGTGCCAGCAGCACCCAAGGAGCGGGGGTGGTCAATGAGCAGTTCTTC.

The genes are TRBV21-1 and TRBJ1-2. TRBV21-1 is noted as a pseudogene. This CDR3 comprises 13 residues. The CDR3 region is CASSNYDSYGYTF. In DNA form, the CDR3 reads TGTGCCAGCAGCAACTATGACTCCTATGGCTACACCTTC.

V gene TRBV7-9 combines with J gene TRBJ2-7; D unclear. The CDR3 sequence is 12 residues long. Germline CDR1 is SEHNR and CDR2 is FQNEAQ (reference sequence). V lost 7 bases and J lost 6, with 13 bases in between. CDR3 sequence: CASTNLLTEQYF. CDR3 DNA: TGTGCCAGCACTAACCTGTTGACCGAGCAGTACTTC.

The genes are TRBV12-3 or TRBV12-4 and TRBJ1-1; D ambiguous. V dropped 7 bases and J dropped 4 bases, with 19 bases sitting between them. The CDR3 runs to 15 residues. The CDR3 here is CASKVGFGEGTEAFF. Written as DNA, the CDR3 is TGTGCCAGCAAAGTTGGCTTCGGGGAGGGCACTGAAGCTTTCTTT.

This clonotype was counted a few times. The chain links TRBV29-1 to TRBJ2-1; a weak D match, TRBD1 (6 bases). Trimming pared 8 bases from V and 10 bases from J, leaving 15 bases between. Germline V gene lookup returns CDR1 SQVTM and CDR2 ANQGSEA. CDR3 length equals 11 residues. The CDR3 loop reads CSITGQGEQFF. CDR3 nucleotides: TGCAGCATTACAGGGCAAGGGGAGCAGTTCTTC.

The chain joins TRBV20-1 to TRBJ2-7; 7 bases align to TRBD2. This CDR3 region has 15 residues. After removal of 0 bases from V and 0 bases from J, the junction contained 5 bases not matched to a gene. Germline lookup yields CDR1 DFQATT and CDR2 SNEGSKA (reference sequence). CDR3 coding DNA: TGCAGTGCTAGAGATCCGACTAGCAGCTCCTACGAGCAGTACTTC. Amino acids: CSARDPTSSSYEQYF.

J is TRBJ2-7 and V is TRBV20-1, with D perhaps TRBD1 (6 bases). The end of the DNA fits TRBJ2-4 better, so the J call may be wrong. The CDR3 totals 16 residues. Germline values: CDR1 DFQATT, CDR2 SNEGSKA (reference sequence). CDR3 protein: CSAKDFLQGSGNIQYF. The CDR3 coding sequence is TGCAGTGCTAAAGACTTCCTACAGGGAAGTGGTAACATTCAGTACTTC.